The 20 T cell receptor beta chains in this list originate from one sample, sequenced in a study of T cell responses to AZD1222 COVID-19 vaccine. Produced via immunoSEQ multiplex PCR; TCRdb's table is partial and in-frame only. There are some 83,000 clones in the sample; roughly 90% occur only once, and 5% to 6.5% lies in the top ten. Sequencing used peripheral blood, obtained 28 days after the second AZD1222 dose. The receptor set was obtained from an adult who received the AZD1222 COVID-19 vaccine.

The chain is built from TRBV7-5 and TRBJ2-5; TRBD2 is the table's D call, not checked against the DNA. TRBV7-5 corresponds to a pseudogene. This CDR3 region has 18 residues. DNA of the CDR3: TGTGTCAGAAGCTTATTTTCTGTTTTAGCGGGGTCCCAAGAGACCCAGTACTTC. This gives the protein CVRSLFSVLAGSQETQYF.

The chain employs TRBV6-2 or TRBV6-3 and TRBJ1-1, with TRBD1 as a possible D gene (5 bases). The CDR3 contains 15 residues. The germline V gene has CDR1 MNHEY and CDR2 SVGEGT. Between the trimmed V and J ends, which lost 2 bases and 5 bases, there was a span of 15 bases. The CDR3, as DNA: TGTGCCAGCAGTTACGGCAGGGTTACGAGTACTGAAGCTTTCTTT. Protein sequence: CASSYGRVTSTEAFF.

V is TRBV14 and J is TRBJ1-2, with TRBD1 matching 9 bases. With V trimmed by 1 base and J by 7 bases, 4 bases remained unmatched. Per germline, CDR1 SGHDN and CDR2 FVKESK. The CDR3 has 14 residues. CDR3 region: CASSQVDRGGGYTF. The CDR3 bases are TGTGCCAGCAGCCAAGTGGACAGGGGTGGTGGCTACACCTTC.

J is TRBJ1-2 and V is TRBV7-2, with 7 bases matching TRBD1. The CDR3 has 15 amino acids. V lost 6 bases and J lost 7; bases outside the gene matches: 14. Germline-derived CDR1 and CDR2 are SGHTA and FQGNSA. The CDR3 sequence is CASRQGEGMSSGYTF. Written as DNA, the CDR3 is TGTGCCAGCAGGCAGGGGGAGGGGATGTCGTCTGGCTACACCTTC.

For the CDR3, the DNA is TGTGCCAGTACCCGTGGGGCCTCAAACTATGGCTACACCTTC. Translating gives CASTRGASNYGYTF. The chain joins TRBV3-1 (or the pseudogene TRBV3-2) to TRBJ1-2; D may be TRBD1 (5 bases). This CDR3 is 14 amino acids long. The V and J ends lost 9 bases and 2 bases respectively, with 16 bases between them. From germline, CDR1 is LGHDT and CDR2 YNNKEL (reference sequence).

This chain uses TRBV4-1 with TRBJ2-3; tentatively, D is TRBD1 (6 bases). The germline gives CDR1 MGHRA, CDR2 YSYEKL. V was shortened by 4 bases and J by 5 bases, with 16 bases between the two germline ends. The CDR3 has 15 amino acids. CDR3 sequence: CASSREQGSGDTQYF. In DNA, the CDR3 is TGCGCCAGCAGCCGTGAACAGGGCTCTGGAGATACGCAGTATTTT.

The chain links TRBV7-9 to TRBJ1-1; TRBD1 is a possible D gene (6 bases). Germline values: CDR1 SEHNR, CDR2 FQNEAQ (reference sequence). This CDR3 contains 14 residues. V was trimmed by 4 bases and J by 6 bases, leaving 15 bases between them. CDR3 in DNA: TGTGCCAGCAGCTCCGGACAGCCGAGCGCTGAAGCTTTCTTT. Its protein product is CASSSGQPSAEAFF.

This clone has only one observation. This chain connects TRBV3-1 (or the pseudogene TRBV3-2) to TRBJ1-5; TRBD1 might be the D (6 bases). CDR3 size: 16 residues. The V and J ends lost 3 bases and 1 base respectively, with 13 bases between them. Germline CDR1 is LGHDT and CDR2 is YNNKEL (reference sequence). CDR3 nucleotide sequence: TGTGCCAGCAGCCACCGTGCAGGGGCAAGCAATCAGCCCCAGCATTTT. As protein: CASSHRAGASNQPQHF.

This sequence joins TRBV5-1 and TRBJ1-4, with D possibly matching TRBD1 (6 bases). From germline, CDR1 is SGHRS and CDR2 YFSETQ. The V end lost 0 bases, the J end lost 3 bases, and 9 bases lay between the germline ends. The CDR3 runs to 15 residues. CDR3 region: CASSLEGGPNEKLFF. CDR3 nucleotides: TGCGCCAGCAGCTTGGAGGGGGGACCTAATGAAAAACTGTTTTTT.

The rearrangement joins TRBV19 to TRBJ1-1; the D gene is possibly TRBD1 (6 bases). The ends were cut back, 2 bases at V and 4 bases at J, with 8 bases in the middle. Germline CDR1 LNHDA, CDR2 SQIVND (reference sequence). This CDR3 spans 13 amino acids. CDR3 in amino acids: CASSINRVTEAFF. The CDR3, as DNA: TGTGCCAGTAGTATAAACAGGGTCACTGAAGCTTTCTTT. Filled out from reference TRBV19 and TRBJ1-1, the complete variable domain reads DGGITQSPKYLFRKEGQNVTLSCEQNLNHDAMYWYRQDPGQGLRLIYYSQIVNDFQKGDIAEGYSVSREKKESFPLTVTSAQKNPTAFYLCASSINRVTEAFFGQGTRLTVV.

The CDR3 spells CASSSDNEQFF. The CDR3 nucleotides read TGTGCCAGCAGTTCAGACAATGAGCAGTTCTTC. The chain couples TRBV6-2 or TRBV6-3 to TRBJ2-1; the D is unclear. CDR1 is MNHEY, CDR2 SVGEGT, per germline. V was trimmed by 4 bases and J by 5 bases, leaving 3 bases between them. This CDR3 has 11 amino acids.

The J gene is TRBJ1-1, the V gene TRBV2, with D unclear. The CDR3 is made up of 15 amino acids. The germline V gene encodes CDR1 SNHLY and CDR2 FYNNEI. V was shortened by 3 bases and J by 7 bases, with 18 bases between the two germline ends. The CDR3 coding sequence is TGTGCCAGCAGTGACTTTGGGGTGTCAGTTCGTGAAGCTTTCTTT. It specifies CASSDFGVSVREAFF.

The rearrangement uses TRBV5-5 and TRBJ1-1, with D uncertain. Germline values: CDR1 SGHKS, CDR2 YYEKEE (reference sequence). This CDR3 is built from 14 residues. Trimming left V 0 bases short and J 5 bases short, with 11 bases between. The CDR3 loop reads CASSLGWRTTEAFF. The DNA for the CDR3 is TGTGCCAGCAGCTTGGGCTGGCGGACGACTGAAGCTTTCTTT.

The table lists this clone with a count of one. As DNA, the CDR3 is TGTGCCAGCACCCCCTCACAGGGGGGTTATTCACCCCTCCACTTT. Translated: CASTPSQGGYSPLHF. The chain couples TRBV28 to TRBJ1-6; 8 nucleotides agree with TRBD1. CDR3 length: 15 residues. Losses at the gene ends were 7 bases for V and 8 bases for J; bases not matched to a gene: 10. From germline, CDR1 is MDHEN and CDR2 SYDVKM.

The CDR3 protein is CASSLGHKDPNWGGYTF. The CDR3 bases are TGCGCCAGCAGCTTGGGCCACAAGGACCCTAATTGGGGGGGCTACACCTTC. The chain is built from TRBV5-1 and TRBJ1-2, with a possible D match to TRBD1 (5 bases). The CDR3 covers 17 residues. The V end was cut by 0 bases, the J end by 8 bases, with 23 bases between. Per the germline V gene, CDR1 is SGHRS and CDR2 is YFSETQ.

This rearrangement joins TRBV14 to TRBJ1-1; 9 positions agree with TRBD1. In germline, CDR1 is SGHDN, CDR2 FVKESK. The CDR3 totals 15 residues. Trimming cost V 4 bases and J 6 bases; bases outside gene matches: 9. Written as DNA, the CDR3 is TGTGCCAGCAGCCCTTGGGACAGGGACCTCGCTGAAGCTTTCTTT. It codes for CASSPWDRDLAEAFF. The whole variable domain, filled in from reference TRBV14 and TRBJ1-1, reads EAGVTQFPSHSVIEKGQTVTLRCDPISGHDNLYWYRRVMGKEIKFLLHFVKESKQDESGMPNNRFLAERTGGTYSTLKVQPAELEDSGVYFCASSPWDRDLAEAFFGQGTRLTVV.

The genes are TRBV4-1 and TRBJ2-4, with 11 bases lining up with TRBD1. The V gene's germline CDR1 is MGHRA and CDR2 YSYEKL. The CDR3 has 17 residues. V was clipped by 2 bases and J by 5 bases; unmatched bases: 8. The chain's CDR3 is CASSQSPGQGAENIQYF. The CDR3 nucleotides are TGCGCCAGCAGCCAATCCCCCGGACAGGGGGCGGAAAACATTCAGTACTTC.

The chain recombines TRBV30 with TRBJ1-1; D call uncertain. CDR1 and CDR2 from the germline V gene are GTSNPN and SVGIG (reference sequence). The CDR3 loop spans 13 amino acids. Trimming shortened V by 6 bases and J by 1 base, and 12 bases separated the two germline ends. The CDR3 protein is CACKKDWNTEAFF. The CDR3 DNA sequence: TGTGCCTGCAAGAAGGACTGGAACACTGAAGCTTTCTTT.

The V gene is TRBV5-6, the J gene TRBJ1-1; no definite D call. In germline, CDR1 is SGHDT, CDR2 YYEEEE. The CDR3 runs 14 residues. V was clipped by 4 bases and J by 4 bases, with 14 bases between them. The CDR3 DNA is TGTGCCAGCAGCCCCGGGGTGGAGGGCACTGAAGCTTTCTTT. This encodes CASSPGVEGTEAFF.

CDR3 loop: CAWSYNSGLPLHF. The CDR3 bases are TGTGCCTGGAGTTATAATAGTGGTTTACCCCTCCACTTT. This chain uses TRBV30 with TRBJ1-6; D ambiguous. Germline V lookup: CDR1 GTSNPN, CDR2 SVGIG (reference sequence). The CDR3 has 13 residues. V lost 2 bases to trimming and J lost 12 bases, with 14 bases between them.